The T cell receptor (beta chain) described here comes from a study of STAT3 mutations in large granular lymphocyte leukemia. Broader study findings: Some patients had persisting codominant clonotypes that could mask small clones. Every T-cell large granular lymphocyte leukemia patient had at least one immunodominant TCR beta clonotype. Sampling intervals varied between patients and samples. In about 30% of the 18 patients, new TCR clonotypes emerged after therapy.

The CDR3 sequence is 15 residues long. Trimming cost V 1 base and J 2 bases, with 10 bases left between them. CDR1 and CDR2 (germline): LGHNA, YSLEER. Profiled with immunoSEQ multiplex PCR; TCRdb holds only in-frame clones, not every one. The sample lists tens of thousands of clones, more than 70% occurring once. About this clone itself: Its matching antigen is unknown.

V gene TRBV4-3 combines with J gene TRBJ2-3; possibly TRBD1 or TRBD2 for D (5 bases each). The TCR comes from a human donor with T large granular lymphocyte leukemia. Some clones in this sample may be carry-over from other donors' samples. The sequenced sample was PBMCs. The CDR3: CASSQVQGVTDTQYF. The CDR3 region has the DNA TGCGCCAGCAGCCAAGTGCAGGGAGTCACAGATACGCAGTATTTT.